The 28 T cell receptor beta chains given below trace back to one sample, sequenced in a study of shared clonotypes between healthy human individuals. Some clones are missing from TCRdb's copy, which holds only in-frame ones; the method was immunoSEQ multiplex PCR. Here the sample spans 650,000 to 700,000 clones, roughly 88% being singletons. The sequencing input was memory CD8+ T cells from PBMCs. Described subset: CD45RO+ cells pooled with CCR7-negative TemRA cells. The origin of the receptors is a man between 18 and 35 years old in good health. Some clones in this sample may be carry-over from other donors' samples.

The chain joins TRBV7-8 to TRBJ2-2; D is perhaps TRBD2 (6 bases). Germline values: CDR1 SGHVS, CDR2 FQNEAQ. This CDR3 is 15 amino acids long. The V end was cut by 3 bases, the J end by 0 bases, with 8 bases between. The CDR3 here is CASSFSGTNTGELFF. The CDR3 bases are TGTGCCAGCAGCTTTAGCGGTACGAACACCGGGGAGCTGTTTTTT.

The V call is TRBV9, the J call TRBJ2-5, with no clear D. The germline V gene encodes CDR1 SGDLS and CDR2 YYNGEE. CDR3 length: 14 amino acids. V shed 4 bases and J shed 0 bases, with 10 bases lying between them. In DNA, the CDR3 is TGTGCCAGCAGCCCCCCCGTGGACCAAGAGACCCAGTACTTC. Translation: CASSPPVDQETQYF.

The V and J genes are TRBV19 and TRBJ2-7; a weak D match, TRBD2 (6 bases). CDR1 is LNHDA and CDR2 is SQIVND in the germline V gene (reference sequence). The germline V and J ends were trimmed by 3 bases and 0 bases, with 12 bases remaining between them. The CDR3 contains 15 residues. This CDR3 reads CASSISPGSSYEQYF. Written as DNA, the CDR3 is TGTGCCAGTAGTATCTCACCCGGGAGCTCCTACGAGCAGTACTTC.

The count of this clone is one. The DNA for the CDR3 is TGTGCCAGCAGCGTCACTCGACAGTCCCGTCAGCCCCAGCATTTT. Protein product: CASSVTRQSRQPQHF. The V call is TRBV7-2, the J call TRBJ1-5; possible D gene TRBD1, 5 bases. The germline V gene encodes CDR1 SGHTA and CDR2 FQGNSA. V lost 5 bases and J 6 bases, leaving 17 bases between the germline ends. The CDR3 runs 15 residues.

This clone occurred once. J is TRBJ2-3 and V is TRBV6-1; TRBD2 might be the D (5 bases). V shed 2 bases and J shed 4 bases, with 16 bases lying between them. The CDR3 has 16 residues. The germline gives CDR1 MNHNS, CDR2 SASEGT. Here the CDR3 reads CASSEIDYLVSDTQYF. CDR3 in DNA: TGTGCCAGCAGTGAAATTGACTACCTAGTGTCAGATACGCAGTATTTT.

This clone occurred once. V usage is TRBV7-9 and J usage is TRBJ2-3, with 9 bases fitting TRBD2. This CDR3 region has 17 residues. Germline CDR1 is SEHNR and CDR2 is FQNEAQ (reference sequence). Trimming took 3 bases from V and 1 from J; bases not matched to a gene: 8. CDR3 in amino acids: CASSFPRTSVGTDTQYF. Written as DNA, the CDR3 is TGTGCCAGCAGCTTCCCTAGGACTAGCGTGGGCACAGATACGCAGTATTTT.

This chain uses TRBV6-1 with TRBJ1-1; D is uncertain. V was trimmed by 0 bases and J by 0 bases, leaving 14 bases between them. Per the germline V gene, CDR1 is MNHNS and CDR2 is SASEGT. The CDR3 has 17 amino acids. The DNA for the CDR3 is TGTGCCAGCAGTGAAGCTCCGACTCGGTTGCTGAACACTGAAGCTTTCTTT. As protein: CASSEAPTRLLNTEAFF.

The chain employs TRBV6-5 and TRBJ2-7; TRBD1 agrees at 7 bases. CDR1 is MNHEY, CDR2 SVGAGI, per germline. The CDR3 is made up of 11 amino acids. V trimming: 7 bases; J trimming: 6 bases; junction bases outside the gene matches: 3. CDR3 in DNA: TGTGCCAGCACCCAGGGGGTCGAGCAGTACTTC. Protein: CASTQGVEQYF.

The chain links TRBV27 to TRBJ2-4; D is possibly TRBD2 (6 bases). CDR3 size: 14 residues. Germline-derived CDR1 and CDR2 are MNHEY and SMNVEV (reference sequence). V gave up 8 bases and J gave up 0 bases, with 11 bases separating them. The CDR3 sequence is CASSTAGAKNIQYF. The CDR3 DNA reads TGTGCCAGCTCCACAGCGGGAGCCAAAAACATTCAGTACTTC.

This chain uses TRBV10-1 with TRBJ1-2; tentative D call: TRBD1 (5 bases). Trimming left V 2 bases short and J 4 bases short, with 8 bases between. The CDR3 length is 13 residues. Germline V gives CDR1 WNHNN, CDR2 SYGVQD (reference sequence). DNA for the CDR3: TGCGCCAGCAGTGAGGGGGGTAGCTATGGCTACACCTTC. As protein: CASSEGGSYGYTF.

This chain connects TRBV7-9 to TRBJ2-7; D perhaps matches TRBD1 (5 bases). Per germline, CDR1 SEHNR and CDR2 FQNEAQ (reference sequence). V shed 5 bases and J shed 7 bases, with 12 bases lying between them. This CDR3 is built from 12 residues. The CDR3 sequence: CASSPGSWEQYF. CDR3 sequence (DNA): TGTGCCAGCAGCCCAGGGTCCTGGGAGCAGTACTTC.

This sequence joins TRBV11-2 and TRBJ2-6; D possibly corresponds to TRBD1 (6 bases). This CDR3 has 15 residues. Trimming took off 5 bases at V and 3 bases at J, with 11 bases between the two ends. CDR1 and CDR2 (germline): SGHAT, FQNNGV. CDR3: CASSPRGFGANVLTF. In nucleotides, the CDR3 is TGTGCCAGCAGCCCCAGGGGATTTGGGGCCAACGTCCTGACTTTC.

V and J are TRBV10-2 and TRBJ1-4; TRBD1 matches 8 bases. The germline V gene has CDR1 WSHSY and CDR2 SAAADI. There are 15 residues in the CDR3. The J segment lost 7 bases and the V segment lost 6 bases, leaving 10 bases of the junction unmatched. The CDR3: CASRDRQGIGEKLFF. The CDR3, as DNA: TGCGCCAGCAGAGACCGACAGGGGATAGGTGAAAAACTGTTTTTT.

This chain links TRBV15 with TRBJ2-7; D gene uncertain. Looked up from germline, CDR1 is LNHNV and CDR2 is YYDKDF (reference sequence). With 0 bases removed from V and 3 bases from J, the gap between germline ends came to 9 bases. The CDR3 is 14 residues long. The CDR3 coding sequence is TGTGCCACCAGCAGAGATCTGGCAGACTACGAGCAGTACTTC. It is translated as CATSRDLADYEQYF. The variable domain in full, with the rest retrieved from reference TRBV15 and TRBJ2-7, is DAMVIQNPRYQVTQFGKPVTLSCSQTLNHNVMYWYQQKSSQAPKLLFHYYDKDFNNEADTPDNFQSRRPNTSFCFLDIRSPGLGDTAMYLCATSRDLADYEQYFGPGTRLTVT.

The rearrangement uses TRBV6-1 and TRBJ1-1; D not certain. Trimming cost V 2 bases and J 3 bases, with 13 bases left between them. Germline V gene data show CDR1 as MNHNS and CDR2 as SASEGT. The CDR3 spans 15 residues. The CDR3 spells CASSEYTRADTEAFF. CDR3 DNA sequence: TGTGCCAGCAGTGAATATACCCGGGCGGACACTGAAGCTTTCTTT.

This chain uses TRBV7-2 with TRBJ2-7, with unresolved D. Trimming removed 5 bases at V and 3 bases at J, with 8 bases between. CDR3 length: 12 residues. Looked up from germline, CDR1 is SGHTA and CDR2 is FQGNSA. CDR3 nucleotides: TGTGCCAGCAGCCCCCTAGACTACGAGCAGTACTTC. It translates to CASSPLDYEQYF.

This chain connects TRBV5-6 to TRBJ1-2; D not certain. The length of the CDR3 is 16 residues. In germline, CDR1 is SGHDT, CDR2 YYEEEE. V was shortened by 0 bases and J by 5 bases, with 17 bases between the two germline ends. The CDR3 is CASSLAYDGKHYGYTF. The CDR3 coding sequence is TGTGCCAGCAGCTTGGCGTACGACGGAAAGCATTATGGCTACACCTTC.

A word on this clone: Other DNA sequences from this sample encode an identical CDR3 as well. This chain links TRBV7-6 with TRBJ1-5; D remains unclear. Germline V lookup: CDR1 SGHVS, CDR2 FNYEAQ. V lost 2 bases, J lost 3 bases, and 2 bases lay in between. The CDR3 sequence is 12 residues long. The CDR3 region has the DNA TGTGCCAGCAGCTTATTCAATCAGCCCCAGCATTTT. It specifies CASSLFNQPQHF. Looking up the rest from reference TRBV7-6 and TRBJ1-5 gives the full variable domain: GAGVSQSPRYKVTKRGQDVALRCDPISGHVSLYWYRQALGQGPEFLTYFNYEAQQDKSGLPNDRFSAERPEGSISTLTIQRTEQRDSAMYRCASSLFNQPQHFGDGTRLSIL.

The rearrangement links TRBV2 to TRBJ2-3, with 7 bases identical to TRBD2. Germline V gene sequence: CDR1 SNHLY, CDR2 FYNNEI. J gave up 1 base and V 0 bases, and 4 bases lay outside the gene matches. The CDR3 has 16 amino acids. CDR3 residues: CASSEALAGGTDTQYF. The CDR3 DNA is TGTGCCAGCAGTGAAGCGCTGGCGGGAGGCACAGATACGCAGTATTTT.

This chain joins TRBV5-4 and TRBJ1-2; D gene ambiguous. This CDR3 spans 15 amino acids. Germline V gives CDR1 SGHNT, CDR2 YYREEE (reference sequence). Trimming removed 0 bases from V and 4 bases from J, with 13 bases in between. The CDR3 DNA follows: TGTGCCAGCAGCTTGGTAATGGCGTCTATCTATGGCTACACCTTC. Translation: CASSLVMASIYGYTF.

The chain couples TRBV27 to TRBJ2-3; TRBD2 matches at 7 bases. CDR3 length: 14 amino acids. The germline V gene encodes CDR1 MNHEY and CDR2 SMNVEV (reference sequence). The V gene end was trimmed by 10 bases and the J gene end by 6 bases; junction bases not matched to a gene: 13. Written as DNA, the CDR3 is TGTGCCATCTCGGGTGGGCTAGCGGCGGATACGCAGTATTTT. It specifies CAISGGLAADTQYF.

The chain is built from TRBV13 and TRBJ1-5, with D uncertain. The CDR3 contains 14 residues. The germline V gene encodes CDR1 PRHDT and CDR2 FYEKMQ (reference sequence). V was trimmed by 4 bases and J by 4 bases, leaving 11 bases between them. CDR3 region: CASSSRAANQPQHF. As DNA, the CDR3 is TGTGCCAGCAGCTCCCGGGCCGCAAATCAGCCCCAGCATTTT.

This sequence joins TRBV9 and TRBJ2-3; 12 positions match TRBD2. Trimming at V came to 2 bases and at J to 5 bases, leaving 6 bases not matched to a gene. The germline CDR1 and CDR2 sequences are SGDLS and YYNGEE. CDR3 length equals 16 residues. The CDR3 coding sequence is TGTGCCAGCAGCGTTCTAGCGGGAGGGGTCTTAGATACGCAGTATTTT. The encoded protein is CASSVLAGGVLDTQYF.

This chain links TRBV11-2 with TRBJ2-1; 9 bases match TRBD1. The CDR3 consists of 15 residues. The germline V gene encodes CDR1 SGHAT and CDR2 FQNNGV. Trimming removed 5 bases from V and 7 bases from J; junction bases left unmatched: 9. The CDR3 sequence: CASSLPGTGWNEQFF. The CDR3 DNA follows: TGTGCCAGCAGCCTACCCGGGACAGGGTGGAATGAGCAGTTCTTC.

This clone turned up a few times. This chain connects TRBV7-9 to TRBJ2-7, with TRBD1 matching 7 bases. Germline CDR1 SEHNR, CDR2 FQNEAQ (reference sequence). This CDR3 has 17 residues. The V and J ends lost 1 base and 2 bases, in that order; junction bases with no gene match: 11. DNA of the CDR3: TGTGCCAGCAGCTTAGAGGGGGCCGGGACAGCCCCCTACGAGCAGTACTTC. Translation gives CASSLEGAGTAPYEQYF.

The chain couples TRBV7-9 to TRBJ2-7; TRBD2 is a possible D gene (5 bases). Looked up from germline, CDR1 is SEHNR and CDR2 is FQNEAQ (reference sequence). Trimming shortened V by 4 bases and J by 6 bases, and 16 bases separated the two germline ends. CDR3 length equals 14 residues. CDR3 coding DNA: TGTGCCAGCAGCTGGACTCCTCTGCCCAGCGAGCAGTACTTC. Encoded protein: CASSWTPLPSEQYF.

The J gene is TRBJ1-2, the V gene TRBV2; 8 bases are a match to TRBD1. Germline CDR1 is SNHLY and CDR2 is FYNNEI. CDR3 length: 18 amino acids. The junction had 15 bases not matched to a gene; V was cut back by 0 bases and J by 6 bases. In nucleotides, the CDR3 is TGTGCCAGCAGTGAAGCGCTCTGGAGACAGGGGCAAGAGAATGGCTACACCTTC. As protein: CASSEALWRQGQENGYTF.

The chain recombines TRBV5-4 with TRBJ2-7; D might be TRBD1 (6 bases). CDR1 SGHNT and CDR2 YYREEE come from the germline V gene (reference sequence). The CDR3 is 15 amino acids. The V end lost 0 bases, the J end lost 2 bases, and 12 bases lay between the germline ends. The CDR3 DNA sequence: TGTGCCAGCAGCTTGGCTACAGGACAGACCTACGAGCAGTACTTC. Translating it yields CASSLATGQTYEQYF.